The clone carrying this T cell receptor (beta chain) was detected many times. The antigen is unknown. Germline CDR1 reads SQVTM; CDR2 reads ANQGSEA. This CDR3 is 15 amino acids long. The V gene lost 1 base and the J gene lost 0 bases, with 13 bases spanning the gap. The sample comes from a study of molecular identifiers for immune sequencing clone quantification. The study, taken as a whole, reports: Clones of above 20 RNA copies carried over 98% of effector molecules; in naive cells they carried under 1%.

TCRdb re-called the PCR reads with MiXCR, one entry per CDR3 protein. The data show under 65,000 distinct CDR3 sequences, approximately 25% seen once. The TCR originated in a human donor in good health. Some libraries in this study had Jurkat cell RNA spiked in. J is TRBJ2-7 and V is TRBV29-1; no clear D. The sequenced sample was naive CD8+ T cells from blood, with Jurkat cell RNA spiked in. Noted subset: FACS-sorted CD8+CD4-CCR7+CD45RA+ naive T cells. Here the CDR3 reads CSVEVGKTSSYEQYF. DNA for the CDR3: TGCAGCGTTGAAGTCGGAAAGACGAGCTCCTACGAGCAGTACTTC.